This passage covers 26 T cell receptor beta chains from one sample sequenced in a study of shared clonotypes between healthy human individuals. Generated by immunoSEQ multiplex PCR, the TCRdb table keeps only in-frame clones and is missing some. The repertoire holds some 630,000 clones, about 96% seen once, with about 0.11% in the top ten. Naive CD8 isolation took CD45RO-negative cells positively selected for CCR7 and excluded terminally differentiated effector memory CD45RA+ cells. The specimen was naive CD8+ T cells sorted from blood. The receptors stem from a woman aged 30 to 39 in good health.

This chain links TRBV7-9 with TRBJ2-7; 7 nucleotides align to TRBD1. CDR1 is SEHNR, CDR2 FQNEAQ, per germline (reference sequence). The J segment lost 1 base and the V segment lost 2 bases, leaving 5 bases of the junction unmatched. CDR3 length equals 15 residues. Here the CDR3 reads CASSLLGTVSYEQYF. CDR3 nucleotides: TGTGCCAGCAGCTTATTGGGGACAGTTTCCTACGAGCAGTACTTC.

To note about this clone: Other DNA sequences within the sample encode an identical CDR3. This sequence joins TRBV27 and TRBJ2-1; the D gene is possibly TRBD2 (6 bases). This CDR3 spans 14 amino acids. Per the germline V gene, CDR1 is MNHEY and CDR2 is SMNVEV (reference sequence). V was trimmed by 6 bases and J by 3 bases, leaving 12 bases between them. CDR3 in amino acids: CASSPGLNYNEQFF. The CDR3 nucleotides are TGTGCCAGCAGCCCGGGACTCAACTACAATGAGCAGTTCTTC.

This chain connects TRBV19 to TRBJ2-7, with D hard to call. Trimming stripped 3 bases from V and 3 bases from J, with 9 bases between. Germline-derived CDR1 and CDR2 are LNHDA and SQIVND (reference sequence). The CDR3 loop spans 13 amino acids. CDR3 residues: CASSIALLYEQYF. The CDR3, as DNA: TGTGCCAGTAGTATTGCCCTGCTCTACGAGCAGTACTTC.

With respect to this clone: Other DNA sequences within the sample encode an identical CDR3. The rearrangement links TRBV10-3 to TRBJ2-7; D is unclear. The CDR3 length is 14 residues. Between the trimmed V and J ends, which lost 2 bases and 2 bases, there was a span of 10 bases. Germline values: CDR1 ENHRY, CDR2 SYGVKD. The CDR3 DNA sequence: TGTGCCATCAGTGAGATGGAGCTACCCTACGAGCAGTACTTC. The encoded protein is CAISEMELPYEQYF.

V gene TRBV29-1 combines with J gene TRBJ2-7; 9 bases map to TRBD1. The germline CDR1 and CDR2 sequences are SQVTM and ANQGSEA. V was pared by 3 bases and J by 4 bases, with 7 bases of the junction left unmatched. CDR3 size: 14 residues. CDR3 DNA: TGCAGCGTTGACATGGGACAGGGAGCTTACGAGCAGTACTTC. Its protein product is CSVDMGQGAYEQYF.

This clone came up once. This chain links TRBV27 with TRBJ1-5; possibly TRBD1 for D (5 bases). The CDR3 is 18 residues long. V lost 5 bases and J 0 bases, leaving 20 bases between the germline ends. Germline V gene lookup returns CDR1 MNHEY and CDR2 SMNVEV (reference sequence). The CDR3 bases are TGTGCCAGCAGTCCCTATAAGGCAGGGACTATTAGCAATCAGCCCCAGCATTTT. Amino acid sequence: CASSPYKAGTISNQPQHF.

This chain uses TRBV28 with TRBJ2-1, with 10 bases lining up with TRBD2. There are 17 residues in the CDR3. From germline, CDR1 is MDHEN and CDR2 SYDVKM. V shed 3 bases, J shed 7 bases, and the junction held 12 bases outside the gene matches. Here the CDR3 reads CASSFSPLAGAQNEQFF. For the CDR3, the DNA is TGTGCCAGCAGTTTCTCCCCCCTAGCGGGAGCGCAGAATGAGCAGTTCTTC.

The V and J genes are TRBV19 and TRBJ2-5, with D possibly being TRBD1 (6 bases). Germline V gives CDR1 LNHDA, CDR2 SQIVND (reference sequence). Trimming removed 5 bases at V and 5 bases at J, with 21 bases between. This CDR3 is built from 16 residues. DNA of the CDR3: TGTGCCAGTAGTCCCCAAGGTTCAGCAGGGGCCGAGACCCAGTACTTC. It translates to CASSPQGSAGAETQYF.

The rearrangement uses TRBV5-1 and TRBJ2-7, with D hard to call. The CDR3 loop spans 13 amino acids. Germline V gives CDR1 SGHRS, CDR2 YFSETQ. Trimming took off 5 bases at V and 2 bases at J, with 11 bases between the two ends. The CDR3 DNA is TGCGCCAGCAGTTACGGGCCCGCCTACGAGCAGTACTTC. Its translation is CASSYGPAYEQYF.

The V and J genes are TRBV5-6 and TRBJ2-5; possible D gene TRBD2, 6 bases. The CDR3 loop spans 14 amino acids. Trimming removed 3 bases from V and 5 bases from J, with 14 bases in between. Germline V gene data show CDR1 as SGHDT and CDR2 as YYEEEE. The CDR3 is CASSSGDSVETQYF. The CDR3 nucleotides are TGTGCCAGCAGCTCGGGAGATTCCGTTGAGACCCAGTACTTC.

The rearrangement uses TRBV2 and TRBJ2-4; D unresolved. The CDR3 totals 13 residues. The germline V gene has CDR1 SNHLY and CDR2 FYNNEI. V lost 0 bases and J 8 bases, leaving 8 bases between the germline ends. The CDR3 sequence is CASSEATPHIQYF. CDR3 DNA sequence: TGTGCCAGCAGTGAAGCGACGCCGCACATTCAGTACTTC.

The rearrangement links TRBV7-9 to TRBJ2-2; possibly TRBD2 for D (6 bases). V lost 5 bases and J 6 bases, leaving 19 bases between the germline ends. In germline, CDR1 is SEHNR, CDR2 FQNEAQ (reference sequence). CDR3 size: 16 residues. CDR3 DNA: TGTGCCAGCAGCCGAGACGGCGGGGTAAACCCCGGGGAGCTGTTTTTT. It is translated as CASSRDGGVNPGELFF.

This rearrangement joins TRBV27 to TRBJ2-2; TRBD1 might be the D (5 bases). From germline, CDR1 is MNHEY and CDR2 SMNVEV (reference sequence). V was trimmed by 5 bases and J by 4 bases, leaving 5 bases between them. The CDR3 spans 12 residues. The DNA for the CDR3 is TGTGCCAGCAGTCAGGGCACCGGGGAGCTGTTTTTT. It is translated as CASSQGTGELFF.

This chain links TRBV10-3 with TRBJ2-1, with a weak D call TRBD2 (6 bases). With 0 bases removed from V and 9 bases from J, the gap between germline ends came to 6 bases. Germline V lookup: CDR1 ENHRY, CDR2 SYGVKD. The CDR3 runs to 12 residues. The CDR3 spells CAISESGGEQFF. DNA of the CDR3: TGTGCCATCAGTGAGTCGGGGGGTGAGCAGTTCTTC.

J is TRBJ2-5 and V is TRBV27, with 10 bases that match TRBD1. J was trimmed by 5 bases and V by 6 bases; bases with no gene match: 9. Germline loops: CDR1 MNHEY, CDR2 SMNVEV (reference sequence). CDR3 length equals 15 residues. The CDR3 nucleotides are TGTGCCAGCAGCATGACAGGGGGCACGGGGGAGACCCAGTACTTC. Its translation is CASSMTGGTGETQYF.

This chain links TRBV30 with TRBJ2-3; the D is unclear. Germline lookup yields CDR1 GTSNPN and CDR2 SVGIG (reference sequence). Trimming left V 4 bases short and J 6 bases short, with 11 bases between. The CDR3 runs 12 residues. As DNA, the CDR3 is TGTGCCTGGATTTCTTTGGGGGATACGCAGTATTTT. This gives the protein CAWISLGDTQYF.

This chain connects TRBV7-9 to TRBJ2-3; 8 positions match TRBD2. The V gene end was trimmed by 3 bases and the J gene end by 5 bases; junction bases not matched to a gene: 7. CDR1 and CDR2 from the germline V gene are SEHNR and FQNEAQ (reference sequence). The length of the CDR3 is 15 residues. The CDR3 sequence: CASSLTPSGRDTQYF. CDR3 coding DNA: TGTGCCAGCAGCTTGACACCCAGCGGGAGAGATACGCAGTATTTT.

V and J are TRBV2 and TRBJ2-7; D is uncertain. Germline V lookup: CDR1 SNHLY, CDR2 FYNNEI. There are 12 residues in the CDR3. Trimming removed 6 bases from V and 3 bases from J, with 9 bases in between. CDR3 nucleotides: TGTGCCAGCAGCCCGACGGGCTACGAGCAGTACTTC. Residues: CASSPTGYEQYF.

The chain recombines TRBV11-1 with TRBJ1-3, with D hard to call. The V and J ends lost 5 bases and 0 bases respectively, with 11 bases between them. Germline CDR1 SGHAT, CDR2 FQDESV (reference sequence). There are 15 residues in the CDR3. The CDR3 reads CASSLGRSSGNTIYF. In nucleotides, the CDR3 is TGTGCCAGCAGCCTAGGACGGAGCTCTGGAAACACCATATATTTT.

This chain uses TRBV5-4 with TRBJ1-1; D possibly corresponds to TRBD1 (6 bases). Germline V CDR1 and CDR2: SGHNT, YYREEE (reference sequence). Trimming removed 3 bases at V and 0 bases at J, with 12 bases between. This CDR3 has 15 residues. The CDR3 sequence: CASSSRGSMNTEAFF. The CDR3 DNA is TGTGCCAGCAGCTCCAGGGGCTCTATGAACACTGAAGCTTTCTTT.

Only one count was recorded for this clone. The J gene is TRBJ2-7, the V gene TRBV10-3; 10 nucleotides line up with TRBD2. V lost 5 bases and J lost 3; bases outside the gene matches: 10. Germline CDR1 reads ENHRY; CDR2 reads SYGVKD. CDR3 size: 16 residues. The CDR3: CAISLDGTSAFYEQYF. The CDR3 DNA follows: TGTGCCATCAGTCTGGACGGGACTAGCGCATTCTACGAGCAGTACTTC.

The rearrangement joins TRBV5-4 to TRBJ2-7; 12 bases line up with TRBD2. The ends lost 4 bases at V and 1 base at J; junction bases unmatched: 9. This CDR3 has 17 amino acids. Germline V gives CDR1 SGHNT, CDR2 YYREEE (reference sequence). The CDR3 region has the DNA TGTGCCAGCAGCCTCTGGACTAGCGGGACACCTTCCTACGAGCAGTACTTC. Its protein product is CASSLWTSGTPSYEQYF.

The chain recombines TRBV9 with TRBJ1-4; TRBD1 is a possible D gene (5 bases). Trimming stripped 0 bases from V and 5 bases from J, with 17 bases between. The CDR3 extends over 17 amino acids. Germline-derived CDR1 and CDR2 are SGDLS and YYNGEE. CDR3 sequence reads: CASSVGSGAAPNEKLFF. The CDR3 region has the DNA TGTGCCAGCAGCGTAGGTTCCGGGGCGGCCCCAAATGAAAAACTGTTTTTT.

This chain joins TRBV30 and TRBJ2-7, with 7 bases identical to TRBD1. Germline CDR1 and CDR2: GTSNPN and SVGIG (reference sequence). V trimming: 4 bases; J trimming: 4 bases; junction bases outside the gene matches: 10. CDR3 length equals 14 residues. The CDR3 region is CAWTTGVTSYEQYF. The CDR3 DNA sequence: TGTGCCTGGACCACAGGGGTTACCTCTTACGAGCAGTACTTC.

Here the CDR3 reads CSVEDGHIPYEQYF. The CDR3 DNA reads as TGCAGCGTTGAAGATGGCCACATCCCCTACGAGCAGTACTTC. V is TRBV29-1 and J is TRBJ2-7; D is unclear. Germline CDR1 and CDR2: SQVTM and ANQGSEA. CDR3 length equals 14 residues. V was pared by 0 bases and J by 2 bases, with 11 bases between.

The chain recombines TRBV28 with TRBJ2-4, with 9 bases aligning to TRBD1. V gave up 7 bases and J gave up 0 bases; unmatched junction bases: 16. The CDR3 sequence is 19 residues long. Germline CDR1 MDHEN, CDR2 SYDVKM. CDR3 loop: CASTIRTGDPYRAKNIQYF. CDR3 nucleotides: TGTGCCAGCACTATAAGGACAGGGGATCCGTATCGAGCCAAAAACATTCAGTACTTC.